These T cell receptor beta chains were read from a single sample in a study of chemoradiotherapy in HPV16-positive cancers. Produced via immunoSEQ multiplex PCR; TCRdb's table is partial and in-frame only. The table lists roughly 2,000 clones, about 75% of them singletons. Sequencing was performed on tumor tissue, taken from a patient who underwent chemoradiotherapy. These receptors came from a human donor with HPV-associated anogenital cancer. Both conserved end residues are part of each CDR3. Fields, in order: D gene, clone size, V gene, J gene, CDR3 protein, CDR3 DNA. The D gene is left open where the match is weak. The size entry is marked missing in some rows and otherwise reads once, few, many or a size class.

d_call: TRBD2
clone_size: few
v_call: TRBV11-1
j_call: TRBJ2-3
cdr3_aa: CASSPWAGGRADTQYF
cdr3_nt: TGTGCCAGCAGCCCCTGGGCGGGAGGGCGAGCAGATACGCAGTATTTT

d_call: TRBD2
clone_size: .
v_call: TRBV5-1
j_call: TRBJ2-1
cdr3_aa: CASRKSLAGSLTRNNEQFF
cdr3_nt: TGCGCCAGCAGAAAAAGCCTAGCGGGATCATTAACGAGAAACAATGAGCAGTTCTTC

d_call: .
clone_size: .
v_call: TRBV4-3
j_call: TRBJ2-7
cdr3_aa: CASSQEAVGAIYEQYF
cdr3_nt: TGCGCCAGCAGCCAAGAGGCAGTGGGAGCGATCTACGAGCAGTACTTC

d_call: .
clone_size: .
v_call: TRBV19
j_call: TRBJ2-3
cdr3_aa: CASSPDIGETDTQYF
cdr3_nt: TGTGCCAGTAGTCCCGACATAGGGGAGACAGATACGCAGTATTTT

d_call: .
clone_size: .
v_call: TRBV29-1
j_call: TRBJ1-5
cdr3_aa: CSVRDNFNQPPHF
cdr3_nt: TGCAGCGTTAGGGACAACTTCAATCAGCCCCCGCATTTT

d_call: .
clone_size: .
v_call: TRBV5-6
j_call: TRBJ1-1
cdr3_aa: CASSFDGGRTEAFF
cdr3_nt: TGTGCCAGCAGCTTCGACGGGGGGAGGACTGAAGCTTTCTTT

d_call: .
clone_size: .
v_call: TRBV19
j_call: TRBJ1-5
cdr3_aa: CASSMIDRLQPQHF
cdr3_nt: TGTGCCAGTAGTATGATCGACAGACTTCAGCCCCAGCATTTT

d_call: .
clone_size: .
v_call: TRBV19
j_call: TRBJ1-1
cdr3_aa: CASSPEEWGKEAFF
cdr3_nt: TGTGCCAGTAGTCCCGAAGAATGGGGGAAAGAAGCTTTCTTT

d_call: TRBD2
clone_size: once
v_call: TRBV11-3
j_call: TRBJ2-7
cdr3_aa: CASSLGLAGVDEQYF
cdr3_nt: TGTGCCAGCAGCTTAGGTCTAGCGGGAGTCGACGAGCAGTACTTC

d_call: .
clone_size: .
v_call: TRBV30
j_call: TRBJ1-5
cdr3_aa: CAWSRIMSNQPQHF
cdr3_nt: TGTGCCTGGAGCCGAATAATGAGCAATCAGCCCCAGCATTTT

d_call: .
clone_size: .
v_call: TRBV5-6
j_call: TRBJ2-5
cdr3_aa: CASSLLEAGPRYF
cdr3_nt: TGTGCCAGCAGCTTGTTGGAAGCGGGCCCCCGGTACTTC